The 13 T cell receptor beta chains below were found in one sample sequenced in a study of control samples from healthy donors and cancer patients. The method was immunoSEQ multiplex PCR; TCRdb's version includes in-frame clones alone and lacks a portion of them. The table has 170,000 or so clones, 90% to 95% seen once. The sample consisted of blood. The receptors come from a man aged 25-45 years in good health.

V is TRBV27 and J is TRBJ2-7; 10 bases fit TRBD1. Germline assignment: CDR1 MNHEY and CDR2 SMNVEV (reference sequence). With 6 bases clipped from V and 2 bases from J, the junction kept 4 bases outside the gene matches. The CDR3 runs 14 residues. CDR3 nucleotide sequence: TGTGCCAGCAGGCGGACAGGGGGGACCTACGAGCAGTACTTC. The encoded protein is CASRRTGGTYEQYF.

The chain couples TRBV2 to TRBJ1-1; 7 bases align to TRBD1. The CDR3 has 15 residues. Per the germline V gene, CDR1 is SNHLY and CDR2 is FYNNEI. J lost 2 bases, V lost 2 bases, and 5 bases had no gene match. CDR3 sequence: CASSEREGANTEAFF. In DNA form, the CDR3 reads TGTGCCAGCAGTGAACGGGAGGGGGCAAACACTGAAGCTTTCTTT.

This chain links TRBV7-9 with TRBJ2-2; D remains unclear. The CDR3 totals 14 residues. Germline CDR1 reads SEHNR; CDR2 reads FQNEAQ (reference sequence). Trimming stripped 1 base from V and 6 bases from J, with 9 bases between. The chain's CDR3 is CASSLVLGSGELFF. CDR3 nucleotides: TGTGCCAGCAGCTTAGTGTTGGGTTCCGGGGAGCTGTTTTTT.

The chain joins TRBV4-2 to TRBJ2-6; D is tentatively TRBD1 or TRBD2 (5 bases each). CDR3 length: 16 residues. Looked up from germline, CDR1 is LGHNA and CDR2 is YNFKEQ. Trimming shortened V by 4 bases and J by 0 bases, and 10 bases separated the two germline ends. The CDR3 loop is CASSRDPFSGANVLTF. In nucleotides, the CDR3 is TGTGCCAGCAGCCGGGACCCTTTCTCTGGGGCCAACGTCCTGACTTTC.

V gene TRBV1 combines with J gene TRBJ2-5; the table's TRBD2 call for D was not verified on the DNA. TRBV1 is labeled a pseudogene. The CDR3 runs to 16 residues. The DNA for the CDR3 is TGCACCAGCAGCCAAGACTCGGGGGACTTGGGGGAGACCCAGTACTTC. This encodes CTSSQDSGDLGETQYF.

The V gene is TRBV27, the J gene TRBJ2-7, with D uncertain. V lost 3 bases and J lost 3, with 9 bases in between. CDR1 and CDR2 from the germline V gene are MNHEY and SMNVEV (reference sequence). CDR3 length equals 13 residues. The CDR3 reads CASSFPPYYEQYF. The CDR3 DNA reads as TGTGCCAGCAGTTTCCCTCCGTACTACGAGCAGTACTTC.

The V gene is TRBV7-9, the J gene TRBJ2-5; TRBD1 or TRBD2 may be the D gene (6 bases each). Trimming took off 5 bases at V and 1 base at J, with 17 bases between the two ends. This CDR3 region has 16 residues. Per germline, CDR1 SEHNR and CDR2 FQNEAQ (reference sequence). This CDR3 is CASSPLEGGFQETQYF. DNA of the CDR3: TGTGCCAGCAGCCCCCTGGAAGGGGGGTTCCAAGAGACCCAGTACTTC.

This chain links TRBV11-2 with TRBJ2-1, with TRBD2 matching 12 bases. V gave up 5 bases and J gave up 4 bases; unmatched junction bases: 6. Germline V gives CDR1 SGHAT, CDR2 FQNNGV. This CDR3 contains 16 residues. The CDR3 region is CASSPGGLAGYNEQFF. CDR3 bases: TGTGCCAGCAGCCCAGGGGGACTAGCGGGTTACAATGAGCAGTTCTTC.

This sequence joins TRBV19 and TRBJ2-1, with 9 bases matching TRBD2. Germline V CDR1 and CDR2: LNHDA, SQIVND (reference sequence). The V segment lost 7 bases and the J segment 2 bases; nucleotides outside the gene matches: 9. CDR3 length: 16 amino acids. The CDR3 nucleotides read TGTGCCAGTAAAGGGAGCGGGGGGCGCCCCTACAATGAGCAGTTCTTC. Amino acids: CASKGSGGRPYNEQFF. Full variable domain (missing parts from reference TRBV19 and TRBJ2-1): DGGITQSPKYLFRKEGQNVTLSCEQNLNHDAMYWYRQDPGQGLRLIYYSQIVNDFQKGDIAEGYSVSREKKESFPLTVTSAQKNPTAFYLCASKGSGGRPYNEQFFGPGTRLTVL.

The rearrangement links TRBV21-1 to TRBJ2-7; TRBD2 reflects the table's D call only, with no check against the DNA. TRBV21-1 is designated a pseudogene. This CDR3 is 12 amino acids long. The CDR3 is CASSKSSYEQYF. For the CDR3, the DNA is TGTGCCAGCAGCAAATCTAGCTACGAGCAGTACTTC.

The chain joins TRBV7-7 to TRBJ2-5; TRBD1 agrees at 7 bases. Germline trimming cut 1 base from V and 0 bases from J; bases unmatched to any gene: 8. There are 17 residues in the CDR3. The germline V gene has CDR1 SSHAT and CDR2 FNYEAQ (reference sequence). The CDR3: CASSLGYRGRYQETQYF. The CDR3 DNA sequence: TGTGCCAGCAGCTTAGGGTACAGGGGTCGGTACCAAGAGACCCAGTACTTC.

V and J are TRBV19 and TRBJ2-2, with a tentative D call TRBD1 (5 bases). The ends were cut back, 7 bases at V and 0 bases at J, with 6 bases in the middle. The CDR3 has 13 residues. Germline V gene sequence: CDR1 LNHDA, CDR2 SQIVND (reference sequence). CDR3 residues: CASKGTNTGELFF. The CDR3 nucleotides read TGTGCCAGTAAGGGGACGAACACCGGGGAGCTGTTTTTT. Full variable domain (remainder filled in from reference TRBV19 and TRBJ2-2): DGGITQSPKYLFRKEGQNVTLSCEQNLNHDAMYWYRQDPGQGLRLIYYSQIVNDFQKGDIAEGYSVSREKKESFPLTVTSAQKNPTAFYLCASKGTNTGELFFGEGSRLTVL.

The DNA for the CDR3 is TGTGCCAGTAGTATCTTCGGGGGAGGTGGGGCCAACGTCCTGACTTTC. Translated, it gives CASSIFGGGGANVLTF. The chain is built from TRBV19 and TRBJ2-6; a weak D match, TRBD2 (6 bases). V was trimmed by 3 bases and J by 3 bases, leaving 12 bases between them. Germline assignment: CDR1 LNHDA and CDR2 SQIVND (reference sequence). CDR3 length: 16 residues.